This note documents a single T cell receptor beta chain sequence. It was during active infection that Seattle patients were enrolled and then longitudinally followed. This specimen belongs to a study of blood T cell repertoires in COVID-19. Study overall: Material from acute and convalescent COVID-19 was sourced from the United States, Italy and Spain.

The trim removed 3 bases at V and 6 bases at J, leaving 9 bases unmatched. CDR1 and CDR2 (germline): SGDLS, YYNGEE. The CDR3 sequence is 16 residues long. Using immunoSEQ multiplex PCR, the repertoire was profiled, and TCRdb retains in-frame clones only, with some absent. The repertoire consists of roughly 250,000 clones, with about 93% occurring once and the leading ten covering more than 0.8%. The sample consisted of peripheral blood. This sequence originates from a man aged 25 to 45 with COVID-19, enrolled during active disease. The rearrangement joins TRBV9 to TRBJ2-1, with 10 bases matching TRBD2. Here the CDR3 reads CASSAKAGGLINEQFF. Written as DNA, the CDR3 is TGTGCCAGCAGCGCCAAAGCGGGGGGGCTTATCAATGAGCAGTTCTTC.